This TCR beta chain emerged from a study of read filtering for tumor transcriptome and immune sequencing. In this sample, this clonotype turned up many times. Molecular barcoded adaptors covering alpha/delta and beta/gamma chains were used on 400 ng RNA. MiXCR was run by TCRdb on the reads, yielding one entry per CDR3 protein. Among 100,000 to 150,000 distinct CDR3 sequences listed, 13% were seen once. V was clipped by 3 bases and J by 4 bases; unmatched bases: 13. Germline V gene sequence: CDR1 DFQATT, CDR2 SNEGSKA (reference sequence). CDR3 size: 17 residues. Input material: a population of CD138-negative cells sorted from bone marrow. The rearrangement joins TRBV20-1 to TRBJ2-2, with 8 bases matching TRBD2. This clonotype originated in a donor at least 40 years old with multiple myeloma. This chain's CDR3 is CSASREGFGQLTGELFF. CDR3 bases: TGCAGTGCTAGTCGGGAGGGTTTCGGACAGCTCACCGGGGAGCTGTTTTTT.